This paragraph covers one TCR beta chain sequence. The antigen remains unidentified. The data originate from a study of cytomegalovirus exposure and HLA in healthy donors. Study details: Earlier findings included about 120 million unique TCR beta sequences obtained from approximately 170 million T cells. HLA-typed donors were the source of about 90 million unique TCRs held in an early data release.

The study, taken as a whole, reports: Most of the CMV-associated TCR beta chains (in a later analysis) appeared to be HLA-restricted. There were several of the most significant clusters that appeared linked to common viral pathogens in a later analysis.

The PCR used 60 Vbeta and 13 Jbeta primers. Libraries were prepared by immunoSEQ multiplex PCR; TCRdb keeps only in-frame clonotypes and omits some of them. The sample yields roughly 50,000 clones, of which the top ten take up approximately 7%. In germline, CDR1 is KGHSH, CDR2 LQKENI. The ends were cut back, 8 bases at V and 2 bases at J, with 13 bases in the middle. CDR3 length: 14 amino acids. This clonotype was sampled from a woman between 40 and 55 years old in good health and CMV-seronegative. The specimen was PBMCs. The chain uses TRBV18 and TRBJ1-5; D is perhaps TRBD1 (5 bases). The CDR3 DNA is TGTGCCAGCACCTTGGGAGGGGGCAATCAGCCCCAGCATTTT. Translation gives CASTLGGGNQPQHF.